Listed here is a single TCR beta chain. This clonotype was found many times. No cognate antigen has been identified for it. No base quality values were provided; no much bigger clone lies one nucleotide off. The treatment or condition label on this specimen signifies: live attenuated yellow fever vaccine strain. PBMCs were isolated from peripheral blood using a standard Ficoll-Paque protocol. CD4 and CD8 T-cell fractions were isolated with Dynabeads CD4 and CD8 positive selection kits. TriZol was used to extract RNA from bulk PBMCs, from CD4 and CD8 fractions, and from dextramer-positive and dextramer-negative fractions. This entry is derived from a study of T cells after yellow fever vaccination (dated by TCRdb to about 2019). The study in broad terms: Libraries from fractions with low cell numbers were prepared with the SMART-Seq v4 Ultra Low Input RNA kit. To follow T-cell clones before and after both primary and booster YFV17D yellow fever vaccination, bulk TCR alpha and beta repertoires underwent longitudinal sequencing. Two healthy male donors, one aged 18 to 30 and one aged 30 to 39 years, were included in the cohort. Blood was collected at multiple timepoints before and after primary and secondary immunization, and bulk PBMC replicates and cell subsets were isolated.

TCR cDNA was synthesized by 5'RACE template switching, through which a universal primer site and unique molecular identifiers were introduced. Priming for cDNA synthesis came from both the TCR alpha and TCR beta constant segments. Libraries were amplified in two PCR steps, with sample barcodes and sequencing adapters added in the second step. Libraries were sequenced on Illumina HiSeq 2500 (2x100 bp) or NovaSeq (2x150 bp). In the paper's pipeline: MIGEC handled demultiplexing of reads and collapsing into UMI consensus sequences, while MiXCR performed V(D)J alignment. Clonotypes responding to the vaccine were identified with edgeR on replicate PBMC samples, with the criteria of FDR below 0.01 and a log2 fold change above 5 up to day 15. CD4 or CD8 identity was assigned to each bulk clonotype according to whether the clonotype was present at higher abundance in the sequenced CD4 repertoire or the sequenced CD8 repertoire. Clones were called with MiXCR by TCRdb after fastp trimmed the public reads at Q25, and only in-frame beta chains were retained. Records with the same CDR3 protein are collapsed into one entry carrying the most frequent genes and DNA. TCRdb, not the original authors, processed these V and J calls. The sample includes tens of thousands of distinct CDR3 sequences, with roughly 6.9% observed a single time. The ten largest clones take up 40% of the sample.

The full study reports these points: Most clones expanded after primary vaccination (roughly 96% of CD4 and around nine tenths of CD8) were re-detected after the booster, suggesting that broad memory maintenance occurred. A small share of clonotypes occurred in both CD4 and CD8 compartments, likely arising from convergent recombination. Compared with the primary T-cell response, the secondary T-cell response was weaker but faster, peaking on day 5 rather than day 15. The study included only two donors, which limits how far the findings can be generalized. FACS-sorted repertoires could contain abundant contaminating clonotypes from the bulk population, so computational filtering was required.

Per the germline V gene, SGHAT is the CDR1 and FQNNGV is the CDR2. At the junction V is shortened by 3 bases and J by 10 bases, with 16 bases in between. The CDR3 spans 14 residues, from the cysteine through the phenylalanine. Solely the CDR3 DNA is kept, with 42 bases framed from the first base. The chain joins TRBV11-2 to TRBJ2-4; the D gene is perhaps TRBD2, on 6 matching bases. The receptor was derived from a man younger than 35 who received the YFV17D yellow fever vaccine. Sequences were derived from CD8+ T cells sorted from PBMCs, sampled on the day of the first yellow fever vaccination. The CDR3 reads CASSFSDYSRIQYF. At the DNA level, the sequence is TGTGCCAGCAGCTTCTCGGACTACAGCAGGATTCAGTACTTC.